The clone carrying this TCR beta chain was seen many times. No antigen is known for it. From RNA transcripts, TCR beta CDR3 regions were amplified. First-round RT-PCR of the TCR CDR3 relied on the HTBI primer set. Via MiXCR, TCRdb re-called the multiplex PCR reads, giving one row per CDR3 protein. The sample consists of roughly 400,000 distinct CDR3 sequences, about 14% of them appearing once. The CDR3 length is 13 residues. Germline CDR1 reads SGHRS; CDR2 reads YFSETQ. The V gene lost 2 bases and the J gene lost 9 bases, with 12 bases spanning the gap. The sample is drawn from a study of T cells in Graves' hyperthyroidism and ophthalmopathy. Under 3 months was the duration of disease in ophthalmopathy patients, who also had a Clinical Activity Score of at least 3 and a NOSPECS grade of at least 4. Each diagnosis was grounded in clinical symptoms, serum thyroxine and TRAb, thyroid ultrasound, and orbital computed tomography.

Overall study results and limits: Blood samples included most of the expanded thyroid clonotypes exceeding 0.001.

This TCR was recovered from a man in his fifties or sixties with Graves' ophthalmopathy. Sequencing was carried out using blood. The chain carries TRBV5-1 and TRBJ2-1, with D hard to call. The CDR3: CASSLSGYGEQFF. The CDR3 region has the DNA TGCGCCAGCAGCTTATCCGGTTACGGTGAGCAGTTCTTC. Complete variable domain (other parts from reference TRBV5-1 and TRBJ2-1): KAGVTQTPRYLIKTRGQQVTLSCSPISGHRSVSWYQQTPGQGLQFLFEYFSETQRNKGNFPGRFSGRQFSNSRSEMNVSTLELGDSALYLCASSLSGYGEQFFGPGTRLTVL.